By sample fraction, the clone carrying this T cell receptor (beta chain) is medium-sized (0.01 to 0.1%). V lost 0 bases, J lost 10 bases, and 9 bases lay in between. The germline V gene encodes CDR1 MNHEY and CDR2 SVGAGI. This CDR3 is 13 amino acids long. The source of the sample is a study of cytomegalovirus exposure and HLA in healthy donors. This PCR relied on a set of 60 Vbeta primers and 13 Jbeta primers. Assay used: immunoSEQ multiplex PCR; TCRdb lists only in-frame clones, some missing. The data hold over 35,000 clones, with approximately 75% observed a single time. The sample taken for sequencing was PBMCs. The TCR originated in a man aged 40-49 years in good health and CMV-seronegative. This chain connects TRBV6-5 to TRBJ1-4; D is perhaps TRBD1 (5 bases). This CDR3 reads CASSYSSGGKLFF. The CDR3 region has the DNA TGTGCCAGCAGTTACTCGTCGGGGGGAAAACTGTTTTTT.